These 17 T cell receptor beta chains came from one sample sequenced in a study of cytomegalovirus exposure and HLA in healthy donors. The primer mix had 60 Vbeta and 13 Jbeta primers. This table comes from immunoSEQ multiplex PCR, and its TCRdb copy is limited to in-frame clones, with some not included. The sample includes more than 75,000 clones, around 79% of them seen just once. The sample comprised PBMCs. The receptors derive from a woman between 35 and 50 years old in good health and CMV-seropositive.

This sequence joins TRBV6-5 and TRBJ2-5; TRBD1 matches at 12 bases. The DNA matches TRBJ2-7 better at its end, which makes the J call doubtful. The germline V gene encodes CDR1 MNHEY and CDR2 SVGAGI. This CDR3 spans 15 amino acids. CDR3 coding DNA: TGTGCCCACTTACCAGGGACAGGGGGCCTCTACGAGCAGTACTTC. Translating it yields CAHLPGTGGLYEQYF.

This clone was seen only once. The rearrangement joins TRBV7-3 to TRBJ2-3; D is possibly TRBD2 (5 bases). The germline gives CDR1 SGHTA, CDR2 FQGTGA. The germline V and J ends were trimmed by 2 bases and 6 bases, with 18 bases remaining between them. The CDR3 consists of 16 residues. CDR3 nucleotides: TGTGCCAGCAGCTTATTGGAGGCGAGCGGTAGGGATACGCAGTATTTT. Protein sequence: CASSLLEASGRDTQYF.

The rearrangement joins TRBV7-3 to TRBJ2-7; TRBD2 is a possible D gene (6 bases). The CDR3 sequence is 13 residues long. V lost 5 bases, J lost 4 bases, and 12 bases lay in between. Germline V gene sequence: CDR1 SGHTA, CDR2 FQGTGA. CDR3 amino acids: CASSTPGTYEQYF. For the CDR3, the DNA is TGTGCCAGCAGCACCCCCGGGACTTACGAGCAGTACTTC. Full variable domain (outside the CDR3, taken from reference TRBV7-3 and TRBJ2-7): GAGVSQTPSNKVTEKGKYVELRCDPISGHTALYWYRQSLGQGPEFLIYFQGTGAADDSGLPNDRFFAVRPEGSVSTLKIQRTERGDSAVYLCASSTPGTYEQYFGPGTRLTVT.

The chain recombines TRBV30 with TRBJ1-2; the D gene is possibly TRBD1 (6 bases). With 0 bases removed from V and 2 bases from J, the gap between germline ends came to 13 bases. The CDR3 has 15 residues. From germline, CDR1 is GTSNPN and CDR2 SVGIG (reference sequence). In DNA form, the CDR3 reads TGTGCCTGGAGTGTACTAGTGGGGGCGAACTATGGCTACACCTTC. Translated: CAWSVLVGANYGYTF.

The CDR3 nucleotides read TGTGCCAGCAGTGCCCGACAGGGTGGAACTAGCAATCAGCCCCAGCATTTT. It encodes CASSARQGGTSNQPQHF. V gene TRBV27 combines with J gene TRBJ1-5; 7 bases fit TRBD1. V shed 5 bases, J shed 0 bases, and the junction held 10 bases outside the gene matches. Germline loops: CDR1 MNHEY, CDR2 SMNVEV (reference sequence). The CDR3 has 17 residues.

V is TRBV5-1 and J is TRBJ2-4, with 9 positions matching TRBD1. V lost 6 bases to trimming and J lost 8 bases; unmatched junction nucleotides: 6. This CDR3 spans 13 amino acids. CDR1 and CDR2 (germline): SGHRS, YFSETQ. CDR3 in amino acids: CASIGDRADIQYF. As DNA, the CDR3 is TGCGCCAGCATCGGGGACAGGGCAGACATTCAGTACTTC.

This clone was picked up a small number of times. The chain combines TRBV2 with TRBJ2-3, with D perhaps matching TRBD1 (6 bases). Germline CDR1 and CDR2: SNHLY and FYNNEI. Between the trimmed V and J ends, which lost 10 bases and 5 bases, there was a span of 13 bases. The CDR3 has 12 residues. The CDR3 DNA sequence: TGTGCCACAGGGGTGGATGTAGATACGCAGTATTTT. Translated: CATGVDVDTQYF. The complete variable domain, with remaining parts taken from reference TRBV2 and TRBJ2-3, reads EPEVTQTPSHQVTQMGQEVILRCVPISNHLYFYWYRQILGQKVEFLVSFYNNEISEKSEIFDDQFSVERPDGSNFTLKIRSTKLEDSAMYFCATGVDVDTQYFGPGTRLTVL.

V gene TRBV28 combines with J gene TRBJ1-2; no clear D. The V gene's germline CDR1 is MDHEN and CDR2 SYDVKM. Trimming took 6 bases from V and 5 from J, leaving 7 bases between them. The CDR3 is 11 residues long. The CDR3 bases are TGTGCCAGCAGAATGGAGTATGGCTACACCTTC. Translating gives CASRMEYGYTF.

V usage is TRBV18 and J usage is TRBJ2-7, with 10 positions matching TRBD1. CDR1 and CDR2 (germline): KGHSH, LQKENI. The CDR3 sequence is 13 residues long. Germline trimming cut 8 bases from V and 5 bases from J; bases unmatched to any gene: 6. CDR3: CASRPGQGHEQYF. The CDR3 DNA sequence: TGTGCCAGCCGACCGGGACAGGGGCACGAGCAGTACTTC.

The V call is TRBV27, the J call TRBJ2-4; 7 nucleotides agree with TRBD1. There are 14 residues in the CDR3. Losses at the gene ends were 6 bases for V and 1 base for J; bases not matched to a gene: 3. Germline-derived CDR1 and CDR2 are MNHEY and SMNVEV (reference sequence). The CDR3 nucleotides read TGTGCCAGCAGGCCGACAGGGGCCAAAAACATTCAGTACTTC. Translated: CASRPTGAKNIQYF.

This rearrangement joins TRBV5-1 to TRBJ1-5; no definite D call. V gave up 4 bases and J gave up 4 bases, with 15 bases separating them. This CDR3 is 15 amino acids long. The germline V gene has CDR1 SGHRS and CDR2 YFSETQ. CDR3 sequence: CASSLSVGANQPQHF. The DNA of the CDR3 is TGCGCCAGCAGCCTCTCGGTGGGAGCTAATCAGCCCCAGCATTTT. Combining the CDR3 with reference TRBV5-1 and TRBJ1-5 gives the whole variable domain KAGVTQTPRYLIKTRGQQVTLSCSPISGHRSVSWYQQTPGQGLQFLFEYFSETQRNKGNFPGRFSGRQFSNSRSEMNVSTLELGDSALYLCASSLSVGANQPQHFGDGTRLSIL.

This clone showed up just a few times. The chain has TRBV11-2 and TRBJ2-1, with D unresolved. CDR3 length equals 18 residues. CDR1 SGHAT and CDR2 FQNNGV come from the germline V gene. The V end was cut by 5 bases, the J end by 0 bases, with 20 bases between. The CDR3 DNA follows: TGTGCCAGCAGCCGGGTCGGTCAACAACCGAGCTCCTACAATGAGCAGTTCTTC. As protein: CASSRVGQQPSSYNEQFF.

This clone was seen only a few times. V usage is TRBV27 and J usage is TRBJ1-5, with a possible D match to TRBD1 (5 bases). V lost 5 bases and J 1 base, leaving 9 bases between the germline ends. This CDR3 is built from 14 residues. Germline CDR1 MNHEY, CDR2 SMNVEV (reference sequence). The DNA for the CDR3 is TGTGCCAGCAGTCAGGGTTTAAGCAATCAGCCCCAGCATTTT. Its protein is CASSQGLSNQPQHF.

V usage is TRBV19 and J usage is TRBJ1-1; 10 bases are shared with TRBD1. J lost 4 bases, V lost 7 bases, and 9 bases had no gene match. CDR3 size: 15 residues. Looked up from germline, CDR1 is LNHDA and CDR2 is SQIVND (reference sequence). The CDR3 coding sequence is TGTGCCAGTATTGACAGGGGGCCAGGCAGCACTGAAGCTTTCTTT. Its protein is CASIDRGPGSTEAFF. Combining the CDR3 with reference TRBV19 and TRBJ1-1 gives the whole variable domain DGGITQSPKYLFRKEGQNVTLSCEQNLNHDAMYWYRQDPGQGLRLIYYSQIVNDFQKGDIAEGYSVSREKKESFPLTVTSAQKNPTAFYLCASIDRGPGSTEAFFGQGTRLTVV.

The chain joins TRBV7-2 to TRBJ2-7; 9 nucleotides align to TRBD1. V was clipped by 0 bases and J by 4 bases; unmatched bases: 7. This CDR3 is built from 16 residues. Per the germline V gene, CDR1 is SGHTA and CDR2 is FQGNSA. The CDR3: CASSLAQTGGLYEQYF. In DNA, the CDR3 is TGTGCCAGCAGCTTAGCGCAGACAGGGGGTCTATACGAGCAGTACTTC. Based on the CDR3 plus reference TRBV7-2 and TRBJ2-7, the full variable domain is GAGVSQSPSNKVTEKGKDVELRCDPISGHTALYWYRQSLGQGLEFLIYFQGNSAPDKSGLPSDRFSAERTGGSVSTLTIQRTQQEDSAVYLCASSLAQTGGLYEQYFGPGTRLTVT.

Only a few counts were recorded for this clone. The V gene is TRBV7-6, the J gene TRBJ2-2; a weak D match, TRBD1 (5 bases). The CDR3 length is 17 residues. V dropped 0 bases and J dropped 0 bases, with 11 bases sitting between them. Germline values: CDR1 SGHVS, CDR2 FNYEAQ. Here the CDR3 DNA reads TGTGCCAGCAGCTTAGCTCAGGGCGAAACGAACACCGGGGAGCTGTTTTTT. Encoded protein: CASSLAQGETNTGELFF.

The chain joins TRBV15 to TRBJ1-3, with D maybe TRBD1 (6 bases). Trimming shortened V by 0 bases and J by 4 bases, and 10 bases separated the two germline ends. This CDR3 is 15 amino acids long. CDR1 and CDR2 from the germline V gene are LNHNV and YYDKDF (reference sequence). CDR3 sequence: CATSREVGAGNTIYF. The DNA for the CDR3 is TGTGCCACCAGCAGAGAAGTGGGGGCCGGAAACACCATATATTTT.